Listed here are 29 T cell receptor beta chains from one sample, sequenced in a study of response to subunit inactivated influenza vaccine. MiXCR, applied by TCRdb to the RT-PCR reads, yields one record per CDR3 protein. The data contain 290,000 or so distinct CDR3 sequences, about 20% of them singletons. The starting material was PBMCs from blood, obtained less than 22 months after vaccination. These receptors were taken from a man between 50 and 75 years old who received an inactivated influenza vaccine.

This chain connects TRBV28 to TRBJ1-1, with TRBD1 matching 9 bases. CDR1 is MDHEN and CDR2 is SYDVKM in the germline V gene. Trimming took 6 bases from V and 11 from J; bases not matched to a gene: 22. CDR3 size: 17 residues. The CDR3 protein is CASSRTKNRGRIWAAFF. The CDR3 DNA reads as TGTGCCAGCAGCCGTACTAAAAACAGGGGGCGCATATGGGCGGCTTTCTTT.

This chain connects TRBV28 to TRBJ2-3; D ambiguous. Trimming took off 5 bases at V and 7 bases at J, with 13 bases between the two ends. The CDR3 is 13 amino acids. In germline, CDR1 is MDHEN, CDR2 SYDVKM. Here the CDR3 DNA reads TGTGCCAGCAGTCAAGATAATCCGAATACGCAGTATTTT. Protein product: CASSQDNPNTQYF.

This clonotype was detected only once. CDR3 region: CSARSFRDFTQETQYF. In DNA form, the CDR3 reads TGCAGTGCTAGGAGTTTCCGGGACTTCACTCAAGAGACCCAGTACTTC. The rearrangement links TRBV20-1 to TRBJ2-5, with TRBD2 as a possible D gene (6 bases). V lost 3 bases, J lost 2 bases, and 19 bases lay in between. The germline V gene encodes CDR1 DFQATT and CDR2 SNEGSKA (reference sequence). This CDR3 comprises 16 residues.

This clonotype came up a few times. The chain has TRBV6-5 and TRBJ1-2, with a possible D match to TRBD1 (6 bases). With 0 bases removed from V and 7 bases from J, the gap between germline ends came to 12 bases. Germline CDR1 reads MNHEY; CDR2 reads SVGAGI. The CDR3 sequence is 14 residues long. This CDR3 reads CASSYSVGGSGYTF. Written as DNA, the CDR3 is TGTGCCAGCAGTTACTCAGTGGGGGGCTCTGGCTACACCTTC.

V and J are TRBV12-3 or TRBV12-4 and TRBJ2-5, with TRBD2 identical over 10 bases. The CDR3 totals 15 residues. V lost 1 base, J lost 2 bases, and 1 base stayed unmatched. In DNA form, the CDR3 reads TGTGCCAGCAGTTTAGGAGCGGGGGGGCAAGAGACCCAGTACTTC. Translating gives CASSLGAGGQETQYF.

This clonotype was observed a handful of times. V is TRBV5-5 and J is TRBJ2-2; D gene ambiguous. The V and J ends lost 5 bases and 3 bases respectively, with 14 bases between them. The CDR3 length is 15 residues. The germline V gene has CDR1 SGHKS and CDR2 YYEKEE (reference sequence). The CDR3 DNA follows: TGTGCCAGCAGTGTGGCTGGGGTATACACCGGGGAGCTGTTTTTT. Residues: CASSVAGVYTGELFF.

This clonotype has only a few counts. The V and J genes are TRBV7-8 and TRBJ2-5; TRBD2 is a possible D gene (5 bases). V was trimmed by 5 bases and J by 2 bases, leaving 12 bases between them. The CDR3 length is 14 residues. Per the germline V gene, CDR1 is SGHVS and CDR2 is FQNEAQ. This CDR3 is CASSVGLGQETQYF. CDR3 nucleotides: TGTGCCAGCAGCGTAGGACTGGGTCAAGAGACCCAGTACTTC.

In this sample, this clonotype turned up many times. The chain joins TRBV5-1 to TRBJ1-6, with TRBD1 identical over 7 bases. Germline V CDR1 and CDR2: SGHRS, YFSETQ. Trimming cost V 3 bases and J 8 bases; bases outside gene matches: 2. This CDR3 contains 13 residues. CDR3 sequence (DNA): TGCGCCAGCAGCTGGGACAGAGATTCACCCCTCCACTTT. Encoded protein: CASSWDRDSPLHF. The variable domain in full, with the rest retrieved from reference TRBV5-1 and TRBJ1-6, is KAGVTQTPRYLIKTRGQQVTLSCSPISGHRSVSWYQQTPGQGLQFLFEYFSETQRNKGNFPGRFSGRQFSNSRSEMNVSTLELGDSALYLCASSWDRDSPLHFGNGTRLTVT.

V and J are TRBV20-1 and TRBJ1-2; 8 bases are shared with TRBD1. This CDR3 comprises 12 residues. CDR1 and CDR2 (germline): DFQATT, SNEGSKA (reference sequence). V lost 5 bases, J lost 4 bases, and 3 bases stayed unmatched. The CDR3 region has the DNA TGCAGTGCTCGACAGGGGACCTATGGCTACACCTTC. Amino acids: CSARQGTYGYTF.

This chain connects TRBV5-6 to TRBJ2-3; D is uncertain. The CDR3 sequence is 11 residues long. CDR1 SGHDT and CDR2 YYEEEE come from the germline V gene. V dropped 3 bases and J dropped 6 bases, with 5 bases sitting between them. The CDR3 DNA is TGTGCCAGCAGCTACGCGGATACGCAGTATTTT. Protein sequence: CASSYADTQYF.

This clonotype has just a few counts. The rearrangement uses TRBV10-3 and TRBJ2-1; 7 nucleotides align to TRBD2. The CDR3 runs 15 residues. The germline V gene encodes CDR1 ENHRY and CDR2 SYGVKD. V lost 0 bases and J lost 7; bases outside the gene matches: 6. CDR3 sequence reads: CAISESGREWNEQFF. CDR3 nucleotides: TGTGCCATCAGTGAGTCGGGGCGGGAGTGGAATGAGCAGTTCTTC.

This clonotype was observed a few times. The chain is built from TRBV20-1 and TRBJ1-5, with TRBD1 matching 8 bases. The CDR3 is 18 residues long. Trimming took 5 bases from V and 0 from J; bases not matched to a gene: 15. The germline gives CDR1 DFQATT, CDR2 SNEGSKA (reference sequence). CDR3: CSAPRGGQDLSSNQPQHF. For the CDR3, the DNA is TGCAGTGCTCCGAGAGGGGGACAGGACCTTTCTAGCAATCAGCCCCAGCATTTT.

This chain joins TRBV6-5 and TRBJ1-5; D might be TRBD1 (5 bases). Per the germline V gene, CDR1 is MNHEY and CDR2 is SVGAGI. V dropped 4 bases and J dropped 1 base, with 11 bases sitting between them. This CDR3 has 15 residues. The chain's CDR3 is CASSSGMVSNQPQHF. The CDR3 DNA reads as TGTGCCAGCAGTTCAGGGATGGTAAGCAATCAGCCCCAGCATTTT.

Many counts were recorded for this clonotype. V is TRBV19 and J is TRBJ1-2; the D is unclear. This CDR3 region has 14 residues. Germline assignment: CDR1 LNHDA and CDR2 SQIVND (reference sequence). Trimming pared 6 bases from V and 7 bases from J, leaving 18 bases between. The CDR3 DNA reads TGTGCCAGTAGCGCCCACGGTTGGGCCCGTGGCTACACCTTC. As protein: CASSAHGWARGYTF.

The gene calls are TRBV6-2 or TRBV6-3 and TRBJ2-1, with a tentative D call TRBD2 (6 bases). Per germline, CDR1 MNHEY and CDR2 SVGEGT. V was trimmed by 7 bases and J by 12 bases, leaving 13 bases between them. The CDR3 extends over 11 amino acids. The CDR3, as DNA: TGTGCCAGCACTCAGGGAGGCCGGCAGTTCTTC. Translated, it gives CASTQGGRQFF.

This clonotype occurred a few times. V and J are TRBV29-1 and TRBJ1-2; tentatively, D is TRBD1 (5 bases). The CDR3 runs 12 residues. Germline V CDR1 and CDR2: SQVTM, ANQGSEA. The V gene lost 2 bases and the J gene lost 7 bases, with 11 bases spanning the gap. Written as DNA, the CDR3 is TGCAGCGTTGAACCCGGAGGGGTTGGCTACACCTTC. Protein product: CSVEPGGVGYTF. The entire variable domain, with the rest obtained from reference TRBV29-1 and TRBJ1-2, is as follows: SAVISQKPSRDICQRGTSLTIQCQVDSQVTMMFWYRQQPGQSLTLIATANQGSEATYESGFVIDKFPISRPNLTFSTLTVSNMSPEDSSIYLCSVEPGGVGYTFGSGTRLTVV.

The chain has TRBV28 and TRBJ2-7; D assignment may be TRBD1 or TRBD2 (5 bases each). V was pared by 4 bases and J by 5 bases, with 6 bases between. Germline V CDR1 and CDR2: MDHEN, SYDVKM. The CDR3 totals 11 residues. This chain's CDR3 is CASSWGNEQYF. The DNA for the CDR3 is TGTGCCAGCAGTTGGGGGAACGAGCAGTACTTC.

This clonotype was found a few times. This chain connects TRBV24-1 to TRBJ1-5, with 10 nucleotides matching TRBD1. The CDR3 has 17 amino acids. After removal of 4 bases from V and 8 bases from J, the junction contained 13 bases not matched to a gene. Germline CDR1 and CDR2: KGHDR and SFDVKD. The CDR3 is CATSEGQGQGFWKPQHF. CDR3 coding DNA: TGTGCCACCAGTGAGGGCCAGGGACAGGGGTTCTGGAAGCCCCAGCATTTT.

The table lists this clonotype with a few counts. This chain joins TRBV5-4 and TRBJ2-1, with D possibly being TRBD1 (5 bases). This CDR3 has 14 residues. The V and J ends lost 0 bases and 7 bases respectively, with 11 bases between them. Germline V gene lookup returns CDR1 SGHNT and CDR2 YYREEE (reference sequence). The CDR3, as DNA: TGTGCCAGCAGCTTGGTAAGCAGGGTAAATGAGCAGTTCTTC. This encodes CASSLVSRVNEQFF.

Many counts were recorded for this clonotype. The V and J genes are TRBV29-1 and TRBJ1-1, with TRBD1 matching over 9 bases. This CDR3 has 14 amino acids. Germline V gives CDR1 SQVTM, CDR2 ANQGSEA. J gave up 4 bases and V 3 bases, and 6 bases lay outside the gene matches. The CDR3 region is CSVENRGHITEAFF. In nucleotides, the CDR3 is TGCAGCGTTGAGAACAGGGGGCATATCACTGAAGCTTTCTTT.

This clonotype turned up a few times. The chain couples TRBV28 to TRBJ1-2, with TRBD1 identical over 9 bases. Germline CDR1 reads MDHEN; CDR2 reads SYDVKM. The CDR3 has 15 residues. The ends lost 5 bases at V and 4 bases at J; junction bases unmatched: 8. The CDR3 loop is CASSPIQGAGYGYTF. The DNA of the CDR3 is TGTGCCAGCAGTCCAATACAGGGGGCAGGCTATGGCTACACCTTC.

This clonotype was counted only a few times. This chain uses TRBV5-1 with TRBJ1-2; 8 positions agree with TRBD1. Germline values: CDR1 SGHRS, CDR2 YFSETQ. V shed 0 bases, J shed 4 bases, and the junction held 5 bases outside the gene matches. CDR3 length equals 15 residues. CDR3 nucleotide sequence: TGCGCCAGCAGCTTGGCCCCCAGGGGGCCCTATGGCTACACCTTC. This encodes CASSLAPRGPYGYTF.

This clonotype was observed a handful of times. The rearrangement links TRBV5-1 to TRBJ1-2, with a weak D call TRBD1 (5 bases). Germline V gene lookup returns CDR1 SGHRS and CDR2 YFSETQ. Trimming removed 0 bases at V and 5 bases at J, with 11 bases between. This CDR3 has 14 residues. The CDR3 DNA reads as TGCGCCAGCAGCTTGGCCAGGGTGGAATATGGCTACACCTTC. Its translation: CASSLARVEYGYTF.

The genes are TRBV29-1 and TRBJ2-5; 13 bases agree with TRBD2. CDR3 length: 13 residues. V was pared by 8 bases and J by 4 bases, with 4 bases of the junction left unmatched. The V gene's germline CDR1 is SQVTM and CDR2 ANQGSEA. Here the CDR3 reads CSYRTSGGETQYF. The CDR3 region has the DNA TGCAGCTACCGGACTAGCGGGGGAGAGACCCAGTACTTC.

This clonotype was detected ten times or more. The chain uses TRBV10-3 and TRBJ1-2; D not certain. The CDR3 has 18 residues. The germline V and J ends were trimmed by 0 bases and 5 bases, with 22 bases remaining between them. In germline, CDR1 is ENHRY, CDR2 SYGVKD. The CDR3, as DNA: TGTGCCATCAGTGAGTCGGAACTCTTGAGGGTTACTGGATATGGCTACACCTTC. It encodes CAISESELLRVTGYGYTF.

This clonotype was recorded a few times. The chain has TRBV5-1 and TRBJ2-3; a possible D gene is TRBD1 (5 bases). The CDR3 totals 16 residues. Germline V gene lookup returns CDR1 SGHRS and CDR2 YFSETQ. V lost 2 bases to trimming and J lost 4 bases, with 17 bases between them. The DNA of the CDR3 is TGCGCCAGCAGCTTCGACAGACCGCCCCGACCAGATACGCAGTATTTT. Protein product: CASSFDRPPRPDTQYF.

This clonotype was detected many times. V and J are TRBV5-5 and TRBJ1-2; D remains unclear. Trimming left V 0 bases short and J 0 bases short, with 12 bases between. The CDR3 consists of 16 residues. Germline V gene lookup returns CDR1 SGHKS and CDR2 YYEKEE (reference sequence). The CDR3 region is CASSLGQEYPNYGYTF. The CDR3 nucleotides are TGTGCCAGCAGCTTGGGGCAGGAATACCCTAACTATGGCTACACCTTC.

This clonotype was picked up many times. The chain joins TRBV28 to TRBJ2-2, with D hard to call. The CDR3 has 12 residues. Germline-derived CDR1 and CDR2 are MDHEN and SYDVKM. V shed 6 bases and J shed 2 bases, with 4 bases lying between them. The CDR3 spells CASSLNTGELFF. The CDR3 DNA sequence: TGTGCCAGCAGCCTAAACACCGGGGAGCTGTTTTTT.

This clonotype came up a few times. The chain combines TRBV4-3 with TRBJ1-2; TRBD1 agrees at 8 bases. Germline loops: CDR1 LGHNA, CDR2 YSLEER. V gave up 0 bases and J gave up 8 bases; unmatched junction bases: 14. CDR3 length: 17 residues. In DNA, the CDR3 is TGCGCCAGCAGCCAAGATAGGTGGGACAGGAGATTAATCGGCTACACCTTC. It is translated as CASSQDRWDRRLIGYTF.